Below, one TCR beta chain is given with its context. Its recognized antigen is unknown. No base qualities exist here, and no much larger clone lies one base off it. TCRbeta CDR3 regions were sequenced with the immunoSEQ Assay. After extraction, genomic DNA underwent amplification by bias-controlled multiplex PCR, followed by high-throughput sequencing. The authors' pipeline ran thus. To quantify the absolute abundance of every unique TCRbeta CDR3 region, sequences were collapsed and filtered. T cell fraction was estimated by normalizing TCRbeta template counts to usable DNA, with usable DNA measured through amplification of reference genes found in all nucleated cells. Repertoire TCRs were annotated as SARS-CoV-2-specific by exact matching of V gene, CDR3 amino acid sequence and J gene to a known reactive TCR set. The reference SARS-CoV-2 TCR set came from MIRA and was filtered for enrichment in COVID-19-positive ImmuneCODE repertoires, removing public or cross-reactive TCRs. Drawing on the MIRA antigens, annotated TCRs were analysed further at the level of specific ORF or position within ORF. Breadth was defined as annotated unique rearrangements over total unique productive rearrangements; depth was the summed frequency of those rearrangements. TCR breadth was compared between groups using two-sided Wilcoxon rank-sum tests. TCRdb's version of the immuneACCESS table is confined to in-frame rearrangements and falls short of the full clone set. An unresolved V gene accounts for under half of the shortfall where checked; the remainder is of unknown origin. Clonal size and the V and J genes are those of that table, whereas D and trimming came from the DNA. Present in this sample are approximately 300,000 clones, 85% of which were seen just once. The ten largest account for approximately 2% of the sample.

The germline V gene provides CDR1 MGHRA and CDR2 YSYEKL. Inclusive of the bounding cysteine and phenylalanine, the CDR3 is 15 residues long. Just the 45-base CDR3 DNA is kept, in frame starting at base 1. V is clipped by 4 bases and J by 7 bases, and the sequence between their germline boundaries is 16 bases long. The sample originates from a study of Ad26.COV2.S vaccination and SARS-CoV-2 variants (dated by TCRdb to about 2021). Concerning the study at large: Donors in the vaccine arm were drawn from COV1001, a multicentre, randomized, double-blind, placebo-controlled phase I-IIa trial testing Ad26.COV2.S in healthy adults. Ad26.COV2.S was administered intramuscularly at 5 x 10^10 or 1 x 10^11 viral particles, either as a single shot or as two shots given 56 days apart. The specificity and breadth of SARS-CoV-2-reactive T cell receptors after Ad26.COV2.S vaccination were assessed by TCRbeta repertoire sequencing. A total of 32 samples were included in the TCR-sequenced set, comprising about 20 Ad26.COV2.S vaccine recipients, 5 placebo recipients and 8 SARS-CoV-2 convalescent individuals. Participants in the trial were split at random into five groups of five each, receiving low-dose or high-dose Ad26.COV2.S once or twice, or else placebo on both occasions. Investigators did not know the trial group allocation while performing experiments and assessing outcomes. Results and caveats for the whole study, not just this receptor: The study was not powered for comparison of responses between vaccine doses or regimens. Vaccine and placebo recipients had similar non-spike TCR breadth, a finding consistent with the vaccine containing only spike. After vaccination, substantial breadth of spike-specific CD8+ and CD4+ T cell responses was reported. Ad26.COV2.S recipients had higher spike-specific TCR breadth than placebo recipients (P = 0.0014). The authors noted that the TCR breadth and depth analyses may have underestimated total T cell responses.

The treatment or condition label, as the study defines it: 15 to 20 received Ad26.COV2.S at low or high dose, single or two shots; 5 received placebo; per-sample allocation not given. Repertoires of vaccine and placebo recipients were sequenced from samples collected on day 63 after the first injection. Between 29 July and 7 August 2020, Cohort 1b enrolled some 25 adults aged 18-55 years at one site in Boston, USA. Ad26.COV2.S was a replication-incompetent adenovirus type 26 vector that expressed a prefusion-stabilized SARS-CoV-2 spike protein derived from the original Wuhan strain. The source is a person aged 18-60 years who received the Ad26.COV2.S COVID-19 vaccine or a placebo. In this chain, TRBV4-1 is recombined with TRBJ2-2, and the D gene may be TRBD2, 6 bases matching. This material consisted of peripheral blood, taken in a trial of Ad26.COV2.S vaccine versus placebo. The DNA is TGCGCCAGCAGCCTTTACATGCGGGGAATCGGGGAGCTGTTTTTT. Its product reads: CASSLYMRGIGELFF.